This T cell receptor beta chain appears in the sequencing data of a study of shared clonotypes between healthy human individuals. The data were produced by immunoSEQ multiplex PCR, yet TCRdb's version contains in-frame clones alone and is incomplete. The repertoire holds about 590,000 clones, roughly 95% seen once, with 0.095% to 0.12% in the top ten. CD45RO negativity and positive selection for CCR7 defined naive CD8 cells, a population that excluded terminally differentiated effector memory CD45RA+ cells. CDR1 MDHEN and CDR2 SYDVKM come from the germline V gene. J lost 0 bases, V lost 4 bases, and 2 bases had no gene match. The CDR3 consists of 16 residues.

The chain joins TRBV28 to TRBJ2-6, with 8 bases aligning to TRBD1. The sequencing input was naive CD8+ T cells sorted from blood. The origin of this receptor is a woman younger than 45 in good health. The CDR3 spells CASSSTGGSGANVLTF. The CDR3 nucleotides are TGTGCCAGCAGTTCTACAGGGGGCTCTGGGGCCAACGTCCTGACTTTC.